A single sample is the source of the 8 T cell receptor beta chains below, sequenced in a study of metastatic and nonmetastatic thyroid tumors. TCRdb used MiXCR to call clones anew from the PCR reads. Here the sample spans 15,000 to 25,000 clones, about 25% being singletons. Until they underwent thyroid surgery, no patient had received any treatment. Sequences were obtained from blood. The receptors were gathered from a male donor with papillary thyroid cancer or a benign thyroid nodule (not recorded which). Some clones in this sample may be carry-over from other donors' samples.

This clone ranks as medium-sized. The J gene is TRBJ2-7, the V gene TRBV19; 8 nucleotides agree with TRBD1. The V gene's germline CDR1 is LNHDA and CDR2 SQIVND (reference sequence). The J segment lost 3 bases and the V segment lost 5 bases, leaving 3 bases of the junction unmatched. The CDR3 is 13 residues long. CDR3 sequence reads: CASSPGQDYEQYF. The CDR3 nucleotides are TGTGCCAGTAGTCCGGGACAGGACTACGAGCAGTACTTC.

The rearrangement links TRBV6-1 to TRBJ1-6, with D unclear. The V gene's germline CDR1 is MNHNS and CDR2 SASEGT. The germline V and J ends were trimmed by 2 bases and 10 bases, with 9 bases remaining between them. The CDR3 loop spans 13 amino acids. The CDR3 nucleotides are TGTGCCAGCAGTGAACGAGGCGAATCACCCCTCCACTTT. It is translated as CASSERGESPLHF.

The sample holds a few counts of this clone. V usage is TRBV28 and J usage is TRBJ1-2; TRBD1 aligns across 8 bases. CDR1 and CDR2 from the germline V gene are MDHEN and SYDVKM. The CDR3 is 13 residues long. Trimming took 2 bases from V and 8 from J; bases not matched to a gene: 4. The CDR3 here is CASSLMTGDGYTF. CDR3 nucleotide sequence: TGTGCCAGCAGTTTAATGACAGGGGACGGCTACACCTTC.

This clone was recorded a few times. This chain joins TRBV2 and TRBJ2-7; 7 bases are a match to TRBD1. With 11 bases clipped from V and 3 bases from J, the junction kept 10 bases outside the gene matches. This CDR3 has 13 amino acids. From germline, CDR1 is SNHLY and CDR2 FYNNEI. CDR3 in amino acids: CAGQEVSDYEQYF. CDR3 nucleotide sequence: TGTGCCGGACAGGAGGTGTCAGACTACGAGCAGTACTTC. The entire variable domain, with the rest obtained from reference TRBV2 and TRBJ2-7, is as follows: EPEVTQTPSHQVTQMGQEVILRCVPISNHLYFYWYRQILGQKVEFLVSFYNNEISEKSEIFDDQFSVERPDGSNFTLKIRSTKLEDSAMYFCAGQEVSDYEQYFGPGTRLTVT.

The rearrangement joins TRBV25-1 to TRBJ2-5, with D possibly being TRBD2 (6 bases). The CDR3 spans 16 residues. CDR1 is MGHDK and CDR2 is SYGVNS in the germline V gene. V lost 5 bases and J 4 bases, leaving 20 bases between the germline ends. CDR3 nucleotides: TGTGCCAGCAGTACGGGAGTCGACCTATTCCGAGAGACCCAGTACTTC. It is translated as CASSTGVDLFRETQYF.

By share, this clone counts as medium-sized. This rearrangement joins TRBV28 to TRBJ1-1, with D maybe TRBD1 (5 bases). CDR1 is MDHEN and CDR2 is SYDVKM in the germline V gene. This CDR3 has 13 residues. Trimming removed 6 bases at V and 6 bases at J, with 14 bases between. CDR3: CASRTGRDAEAFF. The CDR3 region has the DNA TGTGCCAGCAGGACGGGGAGGGACGCTGAAGCTTTCTTT.

The V gene is TRBV2, the J gene TRBJ2-7; 8 positions agree with TRBD2. The CDR3 has 14 amino acids. Losses at the gene ends were 2 bases for V and 1 base for J; bases not matched to a gene: 1. Germline lookup yields CDR1 SNHLY and CDR2 FYNNEI. The CDR3 sequence is CASSERGGSYEQYF. The CDR3 nucleotides are TGTGCCAGCAGTGAACGGGGGGGTTCCTACGAGCAGTACTTC. Combining the CDR3 with reference TRBV2 and TRBJ2-7 gives the whole variable domain EPEVTQTPSHQVTQMGQEVILRCVPISNHLYFYWYRQILGQKVEFLVSFYNNEISEKSEIFDDQFSVERPDGSNFTLKIRSTKLEDSAMYFCASSERGGSYEQYFGPGTRLTVT.

This clone was seen at least ten times. This chain uses TRBV18 with TRBJ2-3; 9 bases agree with TRBD2. The CDR3 is 16 amino acids. V lost 6 bases, J lost 5 bases, and 12 bases stayed unmatched. CDR1 is KGHSH and CDR2 is LQKENI in the germline V gene. CDR3 amino acids: CASSPQGGRAGDTQYF. The CDR3 nucleotides read TGTGCCAGCTCCCCCCAGGGCGGGAGGGCCGGAGATACGCAGTATTTT.